Listed below are T cell receptor beta chains from one sample, sequenced in a study of shared clonotypes between healthy human individuals. This table comes from immunoSEQ multiplex PCR, and its TCRdb copy is limited to in-frame clones, with some not included. The data show 550,000 to 850,000 clones, with roughly 70% seen just once and 1.7% held by the top ten. The sequenced material came from memory CD4+ T cells sorted from blood. The receptor source for this set is a woman in her 30s in good health. CDR3s include the opening cysteine and the closing phenylalanine or tryptophan. Fields, in order: CDR3 length, D gene, J gene, V gene, clone size, CDR3 DNA, CDR3 protein. The D gene is left open where the match is weak. A clone size is listed for some rows: how often the clone was seen (once, few, many), or a class if it is expanded.

len: 17; d_gene: TRBD2; j_gene: TRBJ2-1; v_gene: TRBV5-1; abundance: few; CDR3nt: TGCGCCAGCAGCTTGGGACTAGCGGGAGGTTATAGTTCGGAGCAGTTCTTC; CDR3aa: CASSLGLAGGYSSEQFF
len: 16; d_gene: -; j_gene: TRBJ2-7; v_gene: TRBV2; abundance: -; CDR3nt: TGTGCCAGCAGAGCCCTTTCGCGGACGAGCTCCTACGAGCAGTACTTC; CDR3aa: CASRALSRTSSYEQYF
len: 13; d_gene: -; j_gene: TRBJ2-5; v_gene: TRBV30; abundance: -; CDR3nt: TGTGCCTGGAGTGTAGGAGGGGTGGAGACCCAGTACTTC; CDR3aa: CAWSVGGVETQYF
len: 14; d_gene: TRBD2; j_gene: TRBJ2-7; v_gene: TRBV11-2; abundance: -; CDR3nt: TGTGCCAGCAGCTGGACTAGCGGGAGTGGTGAGCAGTACTTC; CDR3aa: CASSWTSGSGEQYF
len: 16; d_gene: -; j_gene: TRBJ2-1; v_gene: TRBV7-9; abundance: -; CDR3nt: TGTGCCAGCAGACCCCTACAGGGCATGGCCTACAATGAGCAGTTCTTC; CDR3aa: CASRPLQGMAYNEQFF
len: 16; d_gene: TRBD1; j_gene: TRBJ2-3; v_gene: TRBV27; abundance: -; CDR3nt: TGTGCCAGCAGTCGTATGAAGGGGGCTCGGACAGATACGCAGTATTTT; CDR3aa: CASSRMKGARTDTQYF
len: 12; d_gene: -; j_gene: TRBJ1-5; v_gene: TRBV28; abundance: -; CDR3nt: TGTGCCAGCAGTTTAGTAAGTCAGCCCCAGCATTTT; CDR3aa: CASSLVSQPQHF
len: 11; d_gene: -; j_gene: TRBJ2-1; v_gene: TRBV20-1; abundance: -; CDR3nt: TGCAGTGCGACCGCCTACAATGAGCAGTTCTTC; CDR3aa: CSATAYNEQFF
len: 19; d_gene: TRBD1; j_gene: TRBJ2-7; v_gene: TRBV6-1; abundance: -; CDR3nt: TGTGCCAGCAGTGAGGGTAAAAGAATGGGGACAGGGATACGCTACGAGCAGTACTTC; CDR3aa: CASSEGKRMGTGIRYEQYF
len: 12; d_gene: TRBD1; j_gene: TRBJ1-1; v_gene: TRBV6-1; abundance: -; CDR3nt: TGTGCCAGCTGGACAGGGTACACTGAAGCTTTCTTT; CDR3aa: CASWTGYTEAFF
len: 13; d_gene: -; j_gene: TRBJ1-2; v_gene: TRBV18; abundance: few; CDR3nt: TGTGCCAGCTCACCAGGGCAGGACTATGGCTACACCTTC; CDR3aa: CASSPGQDYGYTF
len: 15; d_gene: TRBD1; j_gene: TRBJ2-1; v_gene: TRBV6-1; abundance: once; CDR3nt: TGTGCCAGCAGTCCTGGACAGGGGGATTACAATGAGCAGTTCTTC; CDR3aa: CASSPGQGDYNEQFF
len: 14; d_gene: TRBD1; j_gene: TRBJ2-4; v_gene: TRBV28; abundance: few; CDR3nt: TGTGCCAGCAGTCTACGACAGGGGAAAAACATTCAGTACTTC; CDR3aa: CASSLRQGKNIQYF
len: 12; d_gene: -; j_gene: TRBJ2-7; v_gene: TRBV10-2; abundance: once; CDR3nt: TGCGCCAGCAGTCCCGATCTTTACGAGCAGTACTTC; CDR3aa: CASSPDLYEQYF
len: 14; d_gene: -; j_gene: TRBJ2-7; v_gene: TRBV5-1; abundance: -; CDR3nt: TGCGCCAGCAGCCCCCGTGATAGGGAGACCGAGCAGTACTTC; CDR3aa: CASSPRDRETEQYF
len: 17; d_gene: TRBD1; j_gene: TRBJ1-2; v_gene: TRBV5-1; abundance: -; CDR3nt: TGCGCCAGCAGCCCGGACCGGTCAGAGACAGGGCGCTATGGCTACACCTTC; CDR3aa: CASSPDRSETGRYGYTF
len: 14; d_gene: -; j_gene: TRBJ2-5; v_gene: TRBV11-2; abundance: -; CDR3nt: TGTGCCAGCAGCTTAGCTGCCAGGGCTAAGACCCAGTACTTC; CDR3aa: CASSLAARAKTQYF
len: 14; d_gene: TRBD2; j_gene: TRBJ2-2; v_gene: TRBV6-6; abundance: -; CDR3nt: TGTGCCAGCAGTTTACCGGGGGGAGGAGGGGAGCTGTTTTTT; CDR3aa: CASSLPGGGGELFF
len: 13; d_gene: TRBD1; j_gene: TRBJ1-1; v_gene: TRBV5-4; abundance: -; CDR3nt: TGTGCCAGCAGTTTGACAGGGTCATTGGGGGCTTTCTTT; CDR3aa: CASSLTGSLGAFF
len: 14; d_gene: TRBD1; j_gene: TRBJ1-2; v_gene: TRBV5-1; abundance: -; CDR3nt: TGCGCCAGCAGCTCCAAGACAGGGAGTGGAGGCTACACCTTC; CDR3aa: CASSSKTGSGGYTF
len: 15; d_gene: -; j_gene: TRBJ1-4; v_gene: TRBV28; abundance: -; CDR3nt: TGTGCCAGCAGTTCCCAGCGACCCAGTAATGAAAAACTGTTTTTT; CDR3aa: CASSSQRPSNEKLFF
len: 14; d_gene: TRBD1; j_gene: TRBJ1-1; v_gene: TRBV27; abundance: -; CDR3nt: TGTGCCAGCAGTTTTGACAGGGCGGCCACTGAAGCTTTCTTT; CDR3aa: CASSFDRAATEAFF
len: 13; d_gene: -; j_gene: TRBJ2-2; v_gene: TRBV6-5; abundance: -; CDR3nt: TGTGCCAGCAGTTACTTGGCAGGGGGGACGCTGTTTTTT; CDR3aa: CASSYLAGGTLFF
len: 17; d_gene: TRBD1; j_gene: TRBJ2-7; v_gene: TRBV27; abundance: few; CDR3nt: TGTGCCAGCAGTCGGTCCCCCCCGGACAGGGGGCCATACGAGCAGTACTTC; CDR3aa: CASSRSPPDRGPYEQYF
len: 12; d_gene: TRBD1; j_gene: TRBJ1-1; v_gene: TRBV28; abundance: -; CDR3nt: TGTGCCAGCGGGACAGTGAACACTGAAGCTTTCTTT; CDR3aa: CASGTVNTEAFF
len: 16; d_gene: TRBD2; j_gene: TRBJ2-1; v_gene: TRBV19; abundance: -; CDR3nt: TGTGCCAGTAGCTCTAGCGGGGTGAGCTCCTACAATGAGCAGTTCTTC; CDR3aa: CASSSSGVSSYNEQFF
len: 13; d_gene: -; j_gene: TRBJ2-1; v_gene: TRBV19; abundance: many; CDR3nt: TGTGCCAGTAGTAGGTGGGAGGTCAATGAGCAGTTCTTC; CDR3aa: CASSRWEVNEQFF
len: 16; d_gene: TRBD1; j_gene: TRBJ1-5; v_gene: TRBV19; abundance: few; CDR3nt: TGTGCCAGTAGGGATTTCGGACAGGGGGCGCATCAGCCCCAGCATTTT; CDR3aa: CASRDFGQGAHQPQHF
len: 14; d_gene: -; j_gene: TRBJ2-3; v_gene: TRBV11-2; abundance: -; CDR3nt: TGTGCCAGCAGCATCAGGCTGATCACAGATACGCAGTATTTT; CDR3aa: CASSIRLITDTQYF
len: 16; d_gene: TRBD2; j_gene: TRBJ2-3; v_gene: TRBV5-1; abundance: -; CDR3nt: TGCGCCAGCAGCTTGGTTGGGGGAGGGCGTGCAGATACGCAGTATTTT; CDR3aa: CASSLVGGGRADTQYF
len: 15; d_gene: TRBD1; j_gene: TRBJ1-2; v_gene: TRBV6-5; abundance: -; CDR3nt: TGTGCCAGCAGTTACTCGACGGCAGGGGGCTATGGCTACACCTTC; CDR3aa: CASSYSTAGGYGYTF
len: 16; d_gene: TRBD1; j_gene: TRBJ1-5; v_gene: TRBV19; abundance: -; CDR3nt: TGTGCCAGTAGCCTCAGGGGGACAGGGGTGGTTCAGCCCCAGCATTTT; CDR3aa: CASSLRGTGVVQPQHF
len: 15; d_gene: TRBD2; j_gene: TRBJ2-5; v_gene: TRBV4-2; abundance: -; CDR3nt: TGTGCCAGCAGCCAAGAGACTAGCGCTGAAGAGACCCAGTACTTC; CDR3aa: CASSQETSAEETQYF
len: 19; d_gene: -; j_gene: TRBJ2-3; v_gene: TRBV9; abundance: -; CDR3nt: TGTGCCAGCAGCGTAGGCGTTAGCGGAAAGAGGGGTCCCACAGATACGCAGTATTTT; CDR3aa: CASSVGVSGKRGPTDTQYF
len: 15; d_gene: TRBD2; j_gene: TRBJ2-1; v_gene: TRBV5-1; abundance: once; CDR3nt: TGCGCCAGCAGCTTTATAGCGGGGTCCTACAATGAGCAGTTCTTC; CDR3aa: CASSFIAGSYNEQFF